This T cell receptor beta chain originates from a study of T-cell reconstitution after alpha-beta-depleted transplantation in children. The sample holds a few counts of this clonotype. Preparing the TCRbeta library involved the use of unique molecular identifiers. TCRdb called the PCR reads again in MiXCR, with one record for every CDR3 protein. The top ten clones hold roughly 4% of a sample with about 600,000 distinct CDR3 sequences, roughly a tenth of them seen once. Germline loops: CDR1 SGDLS, CDR2 YYNGEE. The CDR3 extends over 15 amino acids. The ends were cut back, 3 bases at V and 1 base at J, with 12 bases in the middle.

The material sequenced was PBMCs from the stem cell graft donor, taken from the stem cell graft. The clonotype originates from a human donor who donated a stem cell graft to a child with acute myeloid leukemia. The chain employs TRBV9 and TRBJ2-3; D remains ambiguous. CDR3 nucleotides: TGTGCCAGCAGCGCGGAGCTCTTCGGCACAGATACGCAGTATTTT. Translated, it gives CASSAELFGTDTQYF.